The sequence of this T cell receptor beta chain was determined in a study of T cell repertoires in cytomegalovirus infection. Across the whole study: Indications of both CMV infection and matching HLA type were provided by public TCR beta signatures.

The study, taken as a whole, reports: Totalled public TCR beta family frequency picked out people who carried CMV plus the relevant HLA.

TCRdb itself ran the reads through MiXCR, one entry per CDR3 protein. The sample has approximately 180,000 distinct CDR3 sequences; about 20% are singletons. On this clonotype itself: The antigen is unknown.

The V and J ends lost 3 bases and 4 bases respectively, with 9 bases between them. The CDR3 is made up of 13 amino acids. CDR1 is SGHTA and CDR2 is FQGNSA in the germline V gene. J is TRBJ1-1 and V is TRBV7-2; D remains ambiguous. Material: PBMCs. This sequence was found in a human donor in good health (CMV status not recorded). Some clones in this sample may be carry-over from other donors' samples. The CDR3 is CASSFGDGTEAFF. CDR3 DNA sequence: TGTGCCAGCAGCTTCGGGGATGGCACTGAAGCTTTCTTT.